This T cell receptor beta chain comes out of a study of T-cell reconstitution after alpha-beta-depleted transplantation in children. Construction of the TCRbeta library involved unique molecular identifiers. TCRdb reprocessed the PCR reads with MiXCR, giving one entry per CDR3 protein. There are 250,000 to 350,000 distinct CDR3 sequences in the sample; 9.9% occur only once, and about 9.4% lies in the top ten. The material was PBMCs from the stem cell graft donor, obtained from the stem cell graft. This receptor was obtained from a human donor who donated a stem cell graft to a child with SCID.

This CDR3 reads CATMEGAIGELFF. Here the CDR3 DNA reads TGTGCCACCATGGAGGGGGCGATCGGGGAGCTGTTTTTT. The chain links TRBV6-1 to TRBJ2-2; weak D call: TRBD1 (7 bases). The germline V and J ends were trimmed by 10 bases and 7 bases, with 16 bases remaining between them. Germline-derived CDR1 and CDR2 are MNHNS and SASEGT. The CDR3 contains 13 residues.